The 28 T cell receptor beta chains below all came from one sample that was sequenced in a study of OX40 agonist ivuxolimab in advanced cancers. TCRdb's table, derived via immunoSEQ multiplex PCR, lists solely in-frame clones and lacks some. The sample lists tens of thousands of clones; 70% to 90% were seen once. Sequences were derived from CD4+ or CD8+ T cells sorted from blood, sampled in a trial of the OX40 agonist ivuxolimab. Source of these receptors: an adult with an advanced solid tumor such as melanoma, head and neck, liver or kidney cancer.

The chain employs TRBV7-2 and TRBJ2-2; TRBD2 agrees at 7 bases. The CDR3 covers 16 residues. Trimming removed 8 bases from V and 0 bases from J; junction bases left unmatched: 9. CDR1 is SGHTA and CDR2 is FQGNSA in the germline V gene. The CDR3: CASPRERGSNTGELFF. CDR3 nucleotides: TGTGCCAGCCCACGGGAGCGGGGCTCGAACACCGGGGAGCTGTTTTTT.

The CDR3 spells CASSPEGVYEQYF. CDR3 nucleotides: TGCGCCAGCAGCCCGGAGGGGGTCTACGAGCAGTACTTC. The chain combines TRBV5-1 with TRBJ2-7, with D possibly being TRBD1 or TRBD2 (6 bases each). The CDR3 consists of 13 residues. The germline V gene encodes CDR1 SGHRS and CDR2 YFSETQ. V was cut by 4 bases and J by 3 bases, with 11 bases left in between. The full variable domain, completed using reference TRBV5-1 and TRBJ2-7, is KAGVTQTPRYLIKTRGQQVTLSCSPISGHRSVSWYQQTPGQGLQFLFEYFSETQRNKGNFPGRFSGRQFSNSRSEMNVSTLELGDSALYLCASSPEGVYEQYFGPGTRLTVT.

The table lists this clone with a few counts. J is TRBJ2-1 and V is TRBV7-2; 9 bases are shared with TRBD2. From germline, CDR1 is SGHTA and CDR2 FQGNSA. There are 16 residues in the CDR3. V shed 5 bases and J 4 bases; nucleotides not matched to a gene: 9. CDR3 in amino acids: CASSTSSAGGYNEQFF. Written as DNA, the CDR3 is TGTGCCAGCAGCACATCCTCGGCGGGGGGGTACAATGAGCAGTTCTTC.

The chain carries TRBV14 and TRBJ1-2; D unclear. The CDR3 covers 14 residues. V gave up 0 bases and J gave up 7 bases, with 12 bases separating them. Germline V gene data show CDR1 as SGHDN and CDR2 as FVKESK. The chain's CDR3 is CASSQDNRVRGYTF. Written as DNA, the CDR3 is TGTGCCAGCAGCCAAGATAATAGGGTGCGTGGCTACACCTTC.

The CDR3 nucleotides read TGTGCCAGCAGCCCGACACCGGGACACGGAAGGAGAAGCTCTGGAAACACCATATATTTT. Translation: CASSPTPGHGRRSSGNTIYF. V usage is TRBV5-4 and J usage is TRBJ1-3; tentative D call: TRBD1 (6 bases). Germline loops: CDR1 SGHNT, CDR2 YYREEE (reference sequence). The CDR3 is 20 amino acids. Deletions cut 4 bases from V and 0 bases from J, with 26 bases between. The complete variable domain, with remaining parts taken from reference TRBV5-4 and TRBJ1-3, reads ETGVTQSPTHLIKTRGQQVTLRCSSQSGHNTVSWYQQALGQGPQFIFQYYREEENGRGNFPPRFSGLQFPNYSSELNVNALELDDSALYLCASSPTPGHGRRSSGNTIYFGEGSWLTVV.

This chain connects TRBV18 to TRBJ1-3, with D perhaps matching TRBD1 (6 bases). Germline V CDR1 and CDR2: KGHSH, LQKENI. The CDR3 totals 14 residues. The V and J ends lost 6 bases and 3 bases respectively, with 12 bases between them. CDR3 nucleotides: TGTGCCAGCTCTCAACAGGGAGTTGGAAACACCATATATTTT. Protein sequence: CASSQQGVGNTIYF.

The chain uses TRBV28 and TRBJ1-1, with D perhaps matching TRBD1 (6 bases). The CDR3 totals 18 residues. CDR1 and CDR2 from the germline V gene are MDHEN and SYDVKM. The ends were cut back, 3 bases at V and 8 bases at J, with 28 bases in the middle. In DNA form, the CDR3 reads TGTGCCAGCAGTTTGGAGCAGGACAGCGACGGATCAGATCAAGAAGCTTTCTTT. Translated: CASSLEQDSDGSDQEAFF. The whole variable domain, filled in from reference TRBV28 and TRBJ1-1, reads DVKVTQSSRYLVKRTGEKVFLECVQDMDHENMFWYRQDPGLGLRLIYFSYDVKMKEKGDIPEGYSVSREKKERFSLILESASTNQTSMYLCASSLEQDSDGSDQEAFFGQGTRLTVV.

CDR3 DNA: TGTGCCAGCAGCCAGAGACTAGCGGGGGGGCACGTCGGGGAGCTGTTTTTT. It yields the protein CASSQRLAGGHVGELFF. This chain joins TRBV4-2 and TRBJ2-2; 14 bases map to TRBD2. J was trimmed by 7 bases and V by 3 bases; bases with no gene match: 7. The V gene's germline CDR1 is LGHNA and CDR2 YNFKEQ. The CDR3 runs to 17 residues.

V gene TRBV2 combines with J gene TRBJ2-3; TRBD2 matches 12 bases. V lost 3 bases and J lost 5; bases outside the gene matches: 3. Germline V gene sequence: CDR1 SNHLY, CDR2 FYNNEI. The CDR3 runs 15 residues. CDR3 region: CASSEGLAGGDTQYF. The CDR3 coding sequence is TGTGCCAGCAGTGAGGGACTAGCGGGTGGAGATACGCAGTATTTT.

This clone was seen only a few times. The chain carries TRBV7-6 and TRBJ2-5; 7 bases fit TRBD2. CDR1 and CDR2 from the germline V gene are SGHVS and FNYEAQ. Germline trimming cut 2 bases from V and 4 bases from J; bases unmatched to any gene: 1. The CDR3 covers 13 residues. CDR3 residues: CASSLPGGETQYF. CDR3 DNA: TGTGCCAGCAGCTTACCGGGAGGAGAGACCCAGTACTTC.

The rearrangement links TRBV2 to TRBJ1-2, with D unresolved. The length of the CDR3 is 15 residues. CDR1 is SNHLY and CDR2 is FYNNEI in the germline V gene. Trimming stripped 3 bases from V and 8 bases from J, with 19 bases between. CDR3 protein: CASSEVATASGGYTF. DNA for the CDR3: TGTGCCAGCAGTGAGGTTGCGACCGCCTCTGGAGGCTACACCTTC.

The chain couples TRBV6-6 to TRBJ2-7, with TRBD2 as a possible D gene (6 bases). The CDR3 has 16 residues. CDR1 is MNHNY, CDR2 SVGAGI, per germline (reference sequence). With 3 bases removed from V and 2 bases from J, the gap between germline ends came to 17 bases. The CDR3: CASSYTGDPVPYEQYF. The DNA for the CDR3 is TGTGCCAGCAGTTATACGGGGGATCCGGTCCCCTACGAGCAGTACTTC.

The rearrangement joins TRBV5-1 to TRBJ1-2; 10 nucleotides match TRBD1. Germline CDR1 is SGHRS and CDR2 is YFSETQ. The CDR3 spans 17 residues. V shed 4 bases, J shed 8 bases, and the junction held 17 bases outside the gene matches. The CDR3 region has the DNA TGCGCCAGCAGCCCTGGACAGGGGGAGGTTCTATCTAACGGCTACACCTTC. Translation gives CASSPGQGEVLSNGYTF.

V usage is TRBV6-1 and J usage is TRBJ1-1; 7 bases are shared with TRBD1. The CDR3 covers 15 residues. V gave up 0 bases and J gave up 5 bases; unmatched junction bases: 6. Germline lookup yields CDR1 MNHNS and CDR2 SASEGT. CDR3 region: CASSEAGQGVTEAFF. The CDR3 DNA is TGTGCCAGCAGTGAAGCGGGCCAGGGGGTGACTGAAGCTTTCTTT.

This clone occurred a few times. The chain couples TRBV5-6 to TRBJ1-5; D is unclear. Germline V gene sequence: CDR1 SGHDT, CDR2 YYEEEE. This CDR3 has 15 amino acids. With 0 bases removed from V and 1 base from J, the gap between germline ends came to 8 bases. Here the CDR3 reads CASSLAGGSNQPQHF. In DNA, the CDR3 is TGTGCCAGCAGCTTGGCGGGAGGGAGCAATCAGCCCCAGCATTTT.

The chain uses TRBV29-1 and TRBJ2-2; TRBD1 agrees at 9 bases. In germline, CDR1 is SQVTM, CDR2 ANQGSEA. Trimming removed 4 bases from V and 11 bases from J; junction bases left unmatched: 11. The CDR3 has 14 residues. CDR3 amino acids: CSVGQGGRVGELFF. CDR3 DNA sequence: TGCAGCGTTGGACAGGGGGGAAGGGTGGGAGAGCTGTTTTTT.

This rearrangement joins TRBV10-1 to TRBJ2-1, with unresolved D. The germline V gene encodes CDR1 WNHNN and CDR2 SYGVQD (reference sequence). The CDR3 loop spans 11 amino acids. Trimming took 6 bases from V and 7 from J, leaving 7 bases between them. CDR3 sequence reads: CASSRQNEQFF. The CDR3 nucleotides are TGCGCCAGCAGCCGCCAGAATGAGCAGTTCTTC.

The CDR3 loop is CASSLATAPEYGYTF. CDR3 coding DNA: TGTGCCAGCAGCTTAGCTACAGCCCCGGAGTACGGCTACACCTTC. J is TRBJ1-2 and V is TRBV7-2; D not resolved. V was clipped by 0 bases and J by 8 bases, with 16 bases between them. CDR1 is SGHTA, CDR2 FQGNSA, per germline. CDR3 length equals 15 residues. The whole variable domain, remainder taken from reference TRBV7-2 and TRBJ1-2, is GAGVSQSPSNKVTEKGKDVELRCDPISGHTALYWYRQSLGQGLEFLIYFQGNSAPDKSGLPSDRFSAERTGGSVSTLTIQRTQQEDSAVYLCASSLATAPEYGYTFGSGTRLTVV.

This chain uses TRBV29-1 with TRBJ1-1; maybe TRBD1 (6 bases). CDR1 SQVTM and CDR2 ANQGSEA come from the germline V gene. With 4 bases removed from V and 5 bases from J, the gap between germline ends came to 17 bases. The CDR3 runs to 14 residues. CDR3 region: CSVVGGQRGTEAFF. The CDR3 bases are TGCAGCGTTGTGGGTGGACAGCGGGGTACTGAAGCTTTCTTT.

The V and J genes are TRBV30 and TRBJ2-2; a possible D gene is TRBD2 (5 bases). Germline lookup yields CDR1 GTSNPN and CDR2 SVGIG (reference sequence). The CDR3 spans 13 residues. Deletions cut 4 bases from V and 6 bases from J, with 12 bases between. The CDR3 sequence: CAWTAPGAGELFF. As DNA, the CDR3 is TGTGCCTGGACGGCCCCCGGGGCCGGGGAGCTGTTTTTT.

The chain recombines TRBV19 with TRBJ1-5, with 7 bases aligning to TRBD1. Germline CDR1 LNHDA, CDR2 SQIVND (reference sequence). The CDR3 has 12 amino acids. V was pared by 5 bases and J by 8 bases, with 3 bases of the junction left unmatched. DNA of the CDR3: TGTGCCAGTAGTTTCAGGGGGGAGCCCCAGCATTTT. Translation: CASSFRGEPQHF.

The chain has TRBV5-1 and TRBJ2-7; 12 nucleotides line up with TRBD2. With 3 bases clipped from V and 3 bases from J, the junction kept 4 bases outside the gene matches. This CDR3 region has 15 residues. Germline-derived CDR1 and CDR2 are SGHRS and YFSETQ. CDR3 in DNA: TGCGCCAGCAGCTACGGACTAGCGGGGAACTACGAGCAGTACTTC. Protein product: CASSYGLAGNYEQYF.

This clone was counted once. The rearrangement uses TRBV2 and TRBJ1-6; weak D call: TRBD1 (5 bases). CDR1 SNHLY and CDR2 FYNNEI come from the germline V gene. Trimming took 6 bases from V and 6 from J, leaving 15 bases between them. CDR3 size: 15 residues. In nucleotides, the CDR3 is TGTGCCAGCAGACGTGGGCAGGGTACTAATTCACCCCTCCACTTT. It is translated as CASRRGQGTNSPLHF.

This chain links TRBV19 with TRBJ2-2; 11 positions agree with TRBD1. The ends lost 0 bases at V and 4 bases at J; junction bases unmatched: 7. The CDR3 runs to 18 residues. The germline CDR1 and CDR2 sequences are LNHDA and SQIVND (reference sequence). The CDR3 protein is CASSIDRPGTGGTGELFF. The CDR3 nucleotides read TGTGCCAGTAGTATAGACCGTCCCGGGACAGGGGGCACCGGGGAGCTGTTTTTT.

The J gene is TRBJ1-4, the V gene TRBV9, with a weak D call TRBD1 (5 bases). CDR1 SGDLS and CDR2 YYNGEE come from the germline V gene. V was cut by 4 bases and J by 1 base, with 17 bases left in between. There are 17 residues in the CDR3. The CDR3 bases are TGTGCCAGCAGCCTAGACGCGGGGGTGGGAACTAATGAAAAACTGTTTTTT. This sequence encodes CASSLDAGVGTNEKLFF.

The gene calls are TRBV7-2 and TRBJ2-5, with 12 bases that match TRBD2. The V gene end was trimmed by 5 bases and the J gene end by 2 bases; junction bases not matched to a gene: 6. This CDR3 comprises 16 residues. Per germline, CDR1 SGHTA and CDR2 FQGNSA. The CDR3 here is CASSGALAGGQETQYF. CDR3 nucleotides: TGTGCCAGCAGCGGAGCCCTAGCGGGGGGGCAAGAGACCCAGTACTTC.

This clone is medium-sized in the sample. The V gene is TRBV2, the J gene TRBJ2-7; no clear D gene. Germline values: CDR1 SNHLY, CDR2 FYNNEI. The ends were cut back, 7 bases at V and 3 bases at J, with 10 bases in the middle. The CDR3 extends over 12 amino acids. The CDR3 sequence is CASKLLSYEQYF. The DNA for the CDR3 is TGTGCCAGCAAACTGCTCAGCTACGAGCAGTACTTC.

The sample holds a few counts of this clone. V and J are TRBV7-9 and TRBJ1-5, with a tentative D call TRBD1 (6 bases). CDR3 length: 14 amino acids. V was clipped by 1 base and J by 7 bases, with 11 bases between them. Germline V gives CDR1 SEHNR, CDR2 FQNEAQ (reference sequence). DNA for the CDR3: TGTGCCAGCAGCTTAGTGGGGGCAGGGCAGCCCCAGCATTTT. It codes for CASSLVGAGQPQHF.